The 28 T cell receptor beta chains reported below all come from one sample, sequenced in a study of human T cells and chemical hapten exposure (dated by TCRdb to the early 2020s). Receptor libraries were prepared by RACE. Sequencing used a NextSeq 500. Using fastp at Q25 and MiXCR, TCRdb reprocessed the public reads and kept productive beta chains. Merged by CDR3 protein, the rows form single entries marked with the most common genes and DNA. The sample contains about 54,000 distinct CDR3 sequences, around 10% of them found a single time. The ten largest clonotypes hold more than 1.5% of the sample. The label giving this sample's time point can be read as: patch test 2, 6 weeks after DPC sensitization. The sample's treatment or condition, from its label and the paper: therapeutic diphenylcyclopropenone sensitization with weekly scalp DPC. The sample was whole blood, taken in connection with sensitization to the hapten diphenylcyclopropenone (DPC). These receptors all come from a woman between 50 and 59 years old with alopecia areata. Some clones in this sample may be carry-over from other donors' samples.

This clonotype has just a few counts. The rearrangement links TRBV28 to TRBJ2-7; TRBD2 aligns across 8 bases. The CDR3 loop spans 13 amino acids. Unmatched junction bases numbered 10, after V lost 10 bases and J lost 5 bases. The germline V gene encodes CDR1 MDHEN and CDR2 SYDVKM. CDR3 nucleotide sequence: TGTGCCACAGAACGGGAGGGCGGCAACGAGCAGTACTTC. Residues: CATEREGGNEQYF.

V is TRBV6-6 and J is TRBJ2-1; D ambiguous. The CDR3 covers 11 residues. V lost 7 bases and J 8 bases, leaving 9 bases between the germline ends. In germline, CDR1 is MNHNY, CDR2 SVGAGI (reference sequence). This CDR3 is CASTQYDEQFF. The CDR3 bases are TGTGCCAGCACCCAATATGATGAGCAGTTCTTC.

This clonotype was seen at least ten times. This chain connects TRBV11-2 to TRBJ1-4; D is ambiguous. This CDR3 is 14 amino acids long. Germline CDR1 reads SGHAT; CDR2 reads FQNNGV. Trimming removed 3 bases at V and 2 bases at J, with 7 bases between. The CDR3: CASSFTRTNEKLFF. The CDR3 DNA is TGTGCCAGCAGCTTCACACGGACTAATGAAAAACTGTTTTTT.

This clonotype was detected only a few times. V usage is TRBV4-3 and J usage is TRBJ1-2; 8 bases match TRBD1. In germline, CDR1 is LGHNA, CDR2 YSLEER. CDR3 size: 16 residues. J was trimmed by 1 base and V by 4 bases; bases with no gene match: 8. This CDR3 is CASSPNRDRSNYGYTF. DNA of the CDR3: TGCGCCAGCAGCCCAAACCGGGACAGGAGTAACTATGGCTACACCTTC.

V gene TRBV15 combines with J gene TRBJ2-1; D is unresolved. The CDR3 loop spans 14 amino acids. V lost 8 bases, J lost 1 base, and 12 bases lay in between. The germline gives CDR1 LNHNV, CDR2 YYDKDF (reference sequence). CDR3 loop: CATGMESSYNEQFF. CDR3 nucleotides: TGTGCCACCGGTATGGAGTCTTCCTACAATGAGCAGTTCTTC.

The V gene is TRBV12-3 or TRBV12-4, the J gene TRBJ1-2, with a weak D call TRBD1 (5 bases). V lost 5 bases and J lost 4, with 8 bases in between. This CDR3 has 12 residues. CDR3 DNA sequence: TGTGCCAGCAGTGTGGGGGGCTATGGCTACACCTTC. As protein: CASSVGGYGYTF.

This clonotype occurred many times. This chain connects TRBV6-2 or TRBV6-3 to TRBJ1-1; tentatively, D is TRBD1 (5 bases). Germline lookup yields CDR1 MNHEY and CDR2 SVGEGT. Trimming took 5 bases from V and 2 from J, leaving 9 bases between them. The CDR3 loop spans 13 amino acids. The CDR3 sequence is CASSRDGNTEAFF. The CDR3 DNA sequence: TGTGCCAGCAGTCGGGACGGTAACACTGAAGCTTTCTTT.

The CDR3 nucleotides read TGCGCCAGCAGCTTCTCGACAGACACTGAAGCTTTCTTT. Translating it yields CASSFSTDTEAFF. The V call is TRBV5-1, the J call TRBJ1-1, with D tentatively TRBD1 (5 bases). Per the germline V gene, CDR1 is SGHRS and CDR2 is YFSETQ. This CDR3 has 13 residues. Deletions cut 2 bases from V and 3 bases from J, with 8 bases between.

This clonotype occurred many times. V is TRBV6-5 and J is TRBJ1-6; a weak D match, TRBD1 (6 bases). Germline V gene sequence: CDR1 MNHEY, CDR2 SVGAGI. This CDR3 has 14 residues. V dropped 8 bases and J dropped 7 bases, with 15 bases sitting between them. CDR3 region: CASGSNRVNSPLHF. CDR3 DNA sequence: TGTGCCAGCGGTTCAAACAGGGTGAATTCACCCCTCCACTTT.

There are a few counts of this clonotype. CDR3 region: CSALRDSAYNEQFF. CDR3 bases: TGCAGTGCGCTCCGGGACAGTGCCTACAATGAGCAGTTCTTC. This sequence joins TRBV20-1 and TRBJ2-1, with 7 nucleotides matching TRBD1. J gave up 2 bases and V 6 bases, and 7 bases lay outside the gene matches. Per the germline V gene, CDR1 is DFQATT and CDR2 is SNEGSKA (reference sequence). The CDR3 runs 14 residues.

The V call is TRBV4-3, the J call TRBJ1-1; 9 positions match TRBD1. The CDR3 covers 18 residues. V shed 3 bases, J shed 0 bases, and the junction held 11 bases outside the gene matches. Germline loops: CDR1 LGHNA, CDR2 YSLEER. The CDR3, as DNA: TGCGCCAGCAGCCAGGAGGGGACAGGGACGGGGATGAACACTGAAGCTTTCTTT. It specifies CASSQEGTGTGMNTEAFF.

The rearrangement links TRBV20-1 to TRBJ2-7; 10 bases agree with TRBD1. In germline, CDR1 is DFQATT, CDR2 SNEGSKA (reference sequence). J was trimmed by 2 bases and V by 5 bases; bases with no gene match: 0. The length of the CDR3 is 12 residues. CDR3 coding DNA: TGCAGTGCTGGGACAGGGGCCTACGAGCAGTACTTC. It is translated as CSAGTGAYEQYF.

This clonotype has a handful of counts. CDR3 bases: TGCAGCGTTGAGGGGTACAATGAGCAGTTCTTC. It specifies CSVEGYNEQFF. The chain uses TRBV29-1 and TRBJ2-1; D is undetermined. V lost 3 bases, J lost 4 bases, and 4 bases lay in between. Germline CDR1 is SQVTM and CDR2 is ANQGSEA. CDR3 length equals 11 residues.

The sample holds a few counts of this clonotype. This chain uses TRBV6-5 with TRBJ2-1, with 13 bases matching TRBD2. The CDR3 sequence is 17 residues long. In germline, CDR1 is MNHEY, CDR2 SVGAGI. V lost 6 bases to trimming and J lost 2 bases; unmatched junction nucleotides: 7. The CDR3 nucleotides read TGTGCCAGCAGGGGGGCCGGGACTAGCGGGACCTACAATGAGCAGTTCTTC. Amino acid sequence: CASRGAGTSGTYNEQFF.

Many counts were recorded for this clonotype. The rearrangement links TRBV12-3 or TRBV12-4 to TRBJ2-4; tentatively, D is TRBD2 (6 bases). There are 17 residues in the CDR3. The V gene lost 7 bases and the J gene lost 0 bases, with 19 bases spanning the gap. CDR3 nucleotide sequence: TGTGCCAGCATTAACTCTCAAAGGGGACTAGCCAAAAACATTCAGTACTTC. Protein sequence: CASINSQRGLAKNIQYF.

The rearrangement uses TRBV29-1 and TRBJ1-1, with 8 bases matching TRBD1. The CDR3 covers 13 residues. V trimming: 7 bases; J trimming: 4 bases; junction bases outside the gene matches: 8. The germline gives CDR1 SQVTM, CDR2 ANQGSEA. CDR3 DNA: TGCAGCGCGGCAGGGGGCTCTATCACTGAAGCTTTCTTT. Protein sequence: CSAAGGSITEAFF.

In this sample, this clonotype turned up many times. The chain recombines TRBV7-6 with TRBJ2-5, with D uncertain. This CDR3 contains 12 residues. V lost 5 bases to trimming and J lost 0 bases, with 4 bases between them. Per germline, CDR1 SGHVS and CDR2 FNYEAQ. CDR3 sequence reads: CASSPHQETQYF. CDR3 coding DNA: TGTGCCAGCAGCCCTCACCAAGAGACCCAGTACTTC.

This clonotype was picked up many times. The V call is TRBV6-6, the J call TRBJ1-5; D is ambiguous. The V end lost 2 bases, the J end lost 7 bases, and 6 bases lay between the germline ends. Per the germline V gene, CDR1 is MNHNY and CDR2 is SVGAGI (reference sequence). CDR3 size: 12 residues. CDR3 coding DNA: TGTGCCAGCAGTTACACCGCGCAGCCCCAGCATTTT. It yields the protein CASSYTAQPQHF.

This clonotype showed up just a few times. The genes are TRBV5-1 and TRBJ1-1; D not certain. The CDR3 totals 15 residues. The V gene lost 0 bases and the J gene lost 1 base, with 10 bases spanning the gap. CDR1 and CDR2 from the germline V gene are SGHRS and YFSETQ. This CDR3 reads CASSLAIAGNTEAFF. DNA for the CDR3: TGCGCCAGCAGCTTGGCCATTGCCGGGAACACTGAAGCTTTCTTT.

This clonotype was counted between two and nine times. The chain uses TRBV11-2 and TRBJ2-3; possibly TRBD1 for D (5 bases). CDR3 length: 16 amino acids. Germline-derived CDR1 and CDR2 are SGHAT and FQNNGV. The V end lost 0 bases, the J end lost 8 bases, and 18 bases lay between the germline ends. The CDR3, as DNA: TGTGCCAGCAGCTTAGATCGGAACCGACTGCAGGGTACGCAGTATTTT. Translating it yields CASSLDRNRLQGTQYF. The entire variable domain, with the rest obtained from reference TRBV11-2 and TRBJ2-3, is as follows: EAGVAQSPRYKIIEKRQSVAFWCNPISGHATLYWYQQILGQGPKLLIQFQNNGVVDDSQLPKDRFSAERLKGVDSTLKIQPAKLEDSAVYLCASSLDRNRLQGTQYFGPGTRLTVL.

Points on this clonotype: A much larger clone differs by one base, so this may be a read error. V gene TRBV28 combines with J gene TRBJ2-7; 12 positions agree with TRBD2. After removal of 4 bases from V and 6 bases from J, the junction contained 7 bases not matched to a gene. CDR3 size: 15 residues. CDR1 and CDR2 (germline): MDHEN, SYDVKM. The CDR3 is CASSSPSGGGCEQYF. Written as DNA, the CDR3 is TGTGCCAGCAGTTCCCCTAGCGGGGGGGGTTGCGAGCAGTACTTC.

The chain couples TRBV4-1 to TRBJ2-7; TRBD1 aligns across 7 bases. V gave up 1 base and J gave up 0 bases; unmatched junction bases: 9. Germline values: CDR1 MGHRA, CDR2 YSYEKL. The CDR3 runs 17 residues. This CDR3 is CASSQGRGTALSYEQYF. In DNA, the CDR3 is TGCGCCAGCAGCCAAGGCCGAGGGACAGCTCTCTCCTACGAGCAGTACTTC.

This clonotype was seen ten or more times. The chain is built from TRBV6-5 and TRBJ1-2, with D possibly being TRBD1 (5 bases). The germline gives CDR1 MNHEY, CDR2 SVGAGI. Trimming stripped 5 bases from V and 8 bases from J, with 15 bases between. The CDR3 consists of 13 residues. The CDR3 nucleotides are TGTGCCAGCAGTCGGGGCCGGAAGGAAGGCTACACCTTC. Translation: CASSRGRKEGYTF.

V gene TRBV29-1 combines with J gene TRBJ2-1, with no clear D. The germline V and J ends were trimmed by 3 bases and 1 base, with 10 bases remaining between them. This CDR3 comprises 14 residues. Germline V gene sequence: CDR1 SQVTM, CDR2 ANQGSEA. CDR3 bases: TGCAGCGTTGAGGGTTCGTGGTCCTACAATGAGCAGTTCTTC. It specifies CSVEGSWSYNEQFF.

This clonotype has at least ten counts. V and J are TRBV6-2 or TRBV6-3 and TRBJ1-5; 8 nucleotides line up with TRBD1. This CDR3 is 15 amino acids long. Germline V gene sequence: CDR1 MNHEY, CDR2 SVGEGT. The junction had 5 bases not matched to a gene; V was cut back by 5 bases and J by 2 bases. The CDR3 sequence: CASSMATGGNQPQHF. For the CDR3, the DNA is TGTGCCAGCAGTATGGCGACAGGGGGCAATCAGCCCCAGCATTTT.

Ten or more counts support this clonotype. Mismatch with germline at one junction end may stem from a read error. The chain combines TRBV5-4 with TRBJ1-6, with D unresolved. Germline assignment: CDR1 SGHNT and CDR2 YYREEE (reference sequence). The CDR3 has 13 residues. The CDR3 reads CASRTRYNSPLHF. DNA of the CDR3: TGTGCCAGCCGTACAAGATATAATTCGCCCCTCCACTTT.

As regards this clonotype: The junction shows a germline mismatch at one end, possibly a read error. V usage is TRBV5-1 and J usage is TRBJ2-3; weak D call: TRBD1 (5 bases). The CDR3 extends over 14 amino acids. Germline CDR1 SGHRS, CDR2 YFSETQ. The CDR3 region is CASSLGPNTDTQYF. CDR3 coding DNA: TGCGCCAGCAGTTTGGGGCCTAACACAGATACGCAGTATTTT.

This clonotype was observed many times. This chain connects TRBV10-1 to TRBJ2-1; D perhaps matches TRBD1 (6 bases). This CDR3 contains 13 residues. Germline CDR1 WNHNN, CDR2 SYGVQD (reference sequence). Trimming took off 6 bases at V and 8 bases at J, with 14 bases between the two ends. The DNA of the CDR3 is TGCGCCAGCAGGGCCGAGGGGGTCCATGAGCAGTTCTTC. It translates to CASRAEGVHEQFF.